The 21 T cell receptor beta chains below all came from one sample that was sequenced in a study of blood T cell repertoires in COVID-19. The protocol was immunoSEQ multiplex PCR, while the TCRdb copy is restricted to in-frame clones and leaves out a portion. The sample includes approximately 260,000 clones, approximately 86% of them seen just once. Sequenced input: peripheral blood. These receptors came from a man aged 18 to 30 with active or convalescent COVID-19.

The CDR3 region is CASRPSRGLAVDRGHNEQFF. In DNA form, the CDR3 reads TGCGCCAGCCGTCCCTCCCGGGGACTAGCGGTAGATAGAGGCCACAATGAGCAGTTCTTC. V and J are TRBV5-1 and TRBJ2-1; 11 bases are a match to TRBD2. The V gene's germline CDR1 is SGHRS and CDR2 YFSETQ. V trimming: 7 bases; J trimming: 5 bases; junction bases outside the gene matches: 23. The CDR3 is made up of 20 amino acids. Supplemented by reference TRBV5-1 and TRBJ2-1, the full variable domain reads KAGVTQTPRYLIKTRGQQVTLSCSPISGHRSVSWYQQTPGQGLQFLFEYFSETQRNKGNFPGRFSGRQFSNSRSEMNVSTLELGDSALYLCASRPSRGLAVDRGHNEQFFGPGTRLTVL.

The rearrangement links TRBV6-4 to TRBJ2-7, with no clear D. This CDR3 has 10 residues. CDR1 MRHNA and CDR2 SNTAGT come from the germline V gene. Between the trimmed V and J ends, which lost 6 bases and 9 bases, there was a span of 9 bases. This CDR3 is CASSCVWQYF. The CDR3 DNA follows: TGTGCCAGCAGCTGCGTTTGGCAGTACTTC.

CDR3 nucleotide sequence: TGTGCCAGCAGCTTAGTCGAGGATTCACCCCTCCACTTT. Amino acids: CASSLVEDSPLHF. The chain links TRBV11-2 to TRBJ1-6; D gene uncertain. The CDR3 is made up of 13 amino acids. Per the germline V gene, CDR1 is SGHAT and CDR2 is FQNNGV. The germline V and J ends were trimmed by 1 base and 8 bases, with 6 bases remaining between them.

The chain has TRBV2 and TRBJ1-1; D call uncertain. The germline V gene encodes CDR1 SNHLY and CDR2 FYNNEI. V was cut by 10 bases and J by 8 bases, with 11 bases left in between. The CDR3 is 10 amino acids. The CDR3 spells CATSREEAFF. CDR3 coding DNA: TGTGCCACCTCTCGAGAGGAAGCTTTCTTT.

The chain combines TRBV19 with TRBJ1-5; 9 bases agree with TRBD1. The CDR3 spans 14 residues. Germline V lookup: CDR1 LNHDA, CDR2 SQIVND (reference sequence). V shed 6 bases, J shed 9 bases, and the junction held 9 bases outside the gene matches. The CDR3 DNA reads as TGTGCCAGTAGCCAGACAGGGGGGGGTGCGCCCCAGCATTTT. Protein sequence: CASSQTGGGAPQHF.

CDR3 residues: CASSLSSGFTDTQYF. The CDR3, as DNA: TGTGCCAGCAGTTTATCTAGCGGGTTCACAGATACGCAGTATTTT. This sequence joins TRBV27 and TRBJ2-3; 7 bases are a match to TRBD2. Germline CDR1 reads MNHEY; CDR2 reads SMNVEV (reference sequence). CDR3 length: 15 amino acids. Germline trimming cut 0 bases from V and 2 bases from J; bases unmatched to any gene: 2.

This clone has only a few counts. The V and J genes are TRBV30 and TRBJ1-4; TRBD1 might be the D (5 bases). The V end was cut by 3 bases, the J end by 7 bases, with 18 bases between. Germline V gene lookup returns CDR1 GTSNPN and CDR2 SVGIG (reference sequence). This CDR3 has 15 amino acids. The DNA of the CDR3 is TGTGCCTGGAGGCCTTCCCCAGGGTATAGTGAAAAACTGTTTTTT. It specifies CAWRPSPGYSEKLFF. Full variable domain (missing parts from reference TRBV30 and TRBJ1-4): SQTIHQWPATLVQPVGSPLSLECTVEGTSNPNLYWYRQAAGRGLQLLFYSVGIGQISSEVPQNLSASRPQDRQFILSSKKLLLSDSGFYLCAWRPSPGYSEKLFFGSGTQLSVL.

This clone was detected a few times. The chain uses TRBV12-3 or TRBV12-4 and TRBJ1-5; 7 bases are shared with TRBD1. With 6 bases clipped from V and 6 bases from J, the junction kept 2 bases outside the gene matches. The CDR3 has 12 residues. CDR3 sequence reads: CASRTGSQPQHF. The DNA for the CDR3 is TGTGCCAGCAGGACAGGGAGTCAGCCCCAGCATTTT.

The rearrangement uses TRBV2 and TRBJ1-5; TRBD1 matches at 9 bases. This CDR3 is 16 amino acids long. Per the germline V gene, CDR1 is SNHLY and CDR2 is FYNNEI. V was clipped by 6 bases and J by 3 bases; unmatched bases: 9. The CDR3 region is CASSPTGGRNNQPQHF. For the CDR3, the DNA is TGTGCCAGCAGCCCTACAGGGGGCCGTAACAATCAGCCCCAGCATTTT.

The chain is built from TRBV4-1 and TRBJ2-7; TRBD2 aligns across 7 bases. V trimming: 1 base; J trimming: 3 bases; junction bases outside the gene matches: 9. This CDR3 is 16 amino acids long. Germline V gives CDR1 MGHRA, CDR2 YSYEKL. CDR3 protein: CASSQGGRWDYYEQYF. DNA of the CDR3: TGCGCCAGCAGCCAAGGGGGCCGGTGGGACTACTACGAGCAGTACTTC.

The J gene is TRBJ1-6, the V gene TRBV28; TRBD1 might be the D (5 bases). The CDR3 has 15 residues. With 2 bases removed from V and 5 bases from J, the gap between germline ends came to 10 bases. Germline CDR1 MDHEN, CDR2 SYDVKM. The CDR3 region is CASSLGAEHNSPLHF. As DNA, the CDR3 is TGTGCCAGCAGTTTAGGGGCAGAACATAATTCACCCCTCCACTTT. Complete variable domain (other parts from reference TRBV28 and TRBJ1-6): DVKVTQSSRYLVKRTGEKVFLECVQDMDHENMFWYRQDPGLGLRLIYFSYDVKMKEKGDIPEGYSVSREKKERFSLILESASTNQTSMYLCASSLGAEHNSPLHFGNGTRLTVT.

This clone was counted between two and nine times. The rearrangement links TRBV7-7 to TRBJ1-5; no definite D call. Germline V CDR1 and CDR2: SSHAT, FNYEAQ (reference sequence). The CDR3 covers 15 residues. V shed 6 bases and J shed 1 base, with 13 bases lying between them. The CDR3 DNA reads TGTGCCAGCAGGAGGATGGAGGGAAGCAATCAGCCCCAGCATTTT. Translated: CASRRMEGSNQPQHF.

V and J are TRBV6-5 and TRBJ2-7; no clear D. The CDR3 is 14 residues long. Looked up from germline, CDR1 is MNHEY and CDR2 is SVGAGI. V lost 8 bases and J 3 bases, leaving 17 bases between the germline ends. The CDR3 DNA reads TGTGCCAGCTCCCGTGGGCGCGTCTTCTACGAGCAGTACTTC. Its protein is CASSRGRVFYEQYF.

This chain uses TRBV9 with TRBJ2-1; possible D gene TRBD1, 5 bases. The CDR3 is made up of 15 amino acids. Trimming took 3 bases from V and 3 from J, leaving 13 bases between them. CDR1 and CDR2 (germline): SGDLS, YYNGEE. CDR3 region: CASSAIQADYNEQFF. In DNA, the CDR3 is TGTGCCAGCAGCGCAATACAGGCGGACTACAATGAGCAGTTCTTC. Variable domain in full (rest from reference TRBV9 and TRBJ2-1): DSGVTQTPKHLITATGQRVTLRCSPRSGDLSVYWYQQSLDQGLQFLIQYYNGEERAKGNILERFSAQQFPDLHSELNLSSLELGDSALYFCASSAIQADYNEQFFGPGTRLTVL.

The chain joins TRBV5-1 to TRBJ1-1; no reliable D call. The germline V gene encodes CDR1 SGHRS and CDR2 YFSETQ. V was trimmed by 4 bases and J by 3 bases, leaving 13 bases between them. The CDR3 consists of 14 residues. This chain's CDR3 is CASSIIPGDTEAFF. The DNA for the CDR3 is TGCGCCAGCAGCATAATCCCCGGGGACACTGAAGCTTTCTTT.

The chain carries TRBV18 and TRBJ2-3, with D possibly matching TRBD2 (5 bases). CDR3 length: 14 residues. V lost 7 bases, J lost 0 bases, and 11 bases lay in between. Germline loops: CDR1 KGHSH, CDR2 LQKENI. CDR3 nucleotide sequence: TGTGCCAGCTGGACGGGGTTTAGCACAGATACGCAGTATTTT. This encodes CASWTGFSTDTQYF.

This chain joins TRBV4-1 and TRBJ2-1; 10 bases align to TRBD1. CDR1 is MGHRA and CDR2 is YSYEKL in the germline V gene. The CDR3 runs 14 residues. J gave up 4 bases and V 8 bases, and 5 bases lay outside the gene matches. The CDR3 DNA reads TGCGCCAGCTCACGGGACAGGGGTTACAATGAGCAGTTCTTC. This translates into CASSRDRGYNEQFF.

This rearrangement joins TRBV10-3 to TRBJ2-3; weak D call: TRBD2 (5 bases). V was clipped by 4 bases and J by 5 bases, with 13 bases between them. This CDR3 has 14 amino acids. Germline CDR1 is ENHRY and CDR2 is SYGVKD. CDR3 amino acids: CAISVAPGIDTQYF. CDR3 bases: TGTGCCATCAGTGTCGCCCCGGGGATAGATACGCAGTATTTT.

The V call is TRBV2, the J call TRBJ2-1, with TRBD1 matching over 10 bases. The J segment lost 6 bases and the V segment lost 10 bases, leaving 9 bases of the junction unmatched. The CDR3 is made up of 14 amino acids. CDR1 and CDR2 (germline): SNHLY, FYNNEI. CDR3 sequence reads: CATLVWTGGNEQFF. The DNA of the CDR3 is TGTGCCACCCTGGTCTGGACAGGGGGCAATGAGCAGTTCTTC.

This chain joins TRBV11-3 and TRBJ2-5; D uncertain. The CDR3 consists of 14 residues. V dropped 5 bases and J dropped 3 bases, with 13 bases sitting between them. The V gene's germline CDR1 is SGHNT and CDR2 YENEEA. CDR3 sequence reads: CASSNPYLEETQYF. CDR3 coding DNA: TGTGCCAGCAGCAATCCATATCTAGAAGAGACCCAGTACTTC.

The chain links TRBV6-6 to TRBJ1-5; TRBD1 might be the D (5 bases). With 8 bases removed from V and 3 bases from J, the gap between germline ends came to 17 bases. This CDR3 is built from 15 residues. Germline CDR1 and CDR2: MNHNY and SVGAGI (reference sequence). The CDR3 here is CASWRGSAHNQPQHF. The DNA of the CDR3 is TGTGCCAGCTGGAGGGGTAGTGCCCACAATCAGCCCCAGCATTTT.